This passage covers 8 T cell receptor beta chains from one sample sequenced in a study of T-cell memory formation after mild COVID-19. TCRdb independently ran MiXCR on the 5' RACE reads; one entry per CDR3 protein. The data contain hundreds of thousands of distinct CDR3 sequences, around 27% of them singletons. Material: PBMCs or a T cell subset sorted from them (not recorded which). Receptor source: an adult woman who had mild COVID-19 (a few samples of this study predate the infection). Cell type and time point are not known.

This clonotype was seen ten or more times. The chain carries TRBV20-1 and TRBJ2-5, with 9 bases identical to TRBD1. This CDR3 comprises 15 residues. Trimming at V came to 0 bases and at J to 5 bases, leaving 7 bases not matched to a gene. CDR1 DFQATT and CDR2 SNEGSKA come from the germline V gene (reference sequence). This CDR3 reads CSARDPGQGGETQYF. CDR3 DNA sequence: TGCAGTGCTAGAGATCCGGGACAGGGAGGGGAGACCCAGTACTTC.

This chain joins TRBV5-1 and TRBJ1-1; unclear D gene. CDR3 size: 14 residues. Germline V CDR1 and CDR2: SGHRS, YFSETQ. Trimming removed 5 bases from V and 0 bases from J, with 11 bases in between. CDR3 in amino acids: CASSFEGLNTEAFF. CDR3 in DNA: TGCGCCAGCAGTTTTGAGGGTCTGAACACTGAAGCTTTCTTT.

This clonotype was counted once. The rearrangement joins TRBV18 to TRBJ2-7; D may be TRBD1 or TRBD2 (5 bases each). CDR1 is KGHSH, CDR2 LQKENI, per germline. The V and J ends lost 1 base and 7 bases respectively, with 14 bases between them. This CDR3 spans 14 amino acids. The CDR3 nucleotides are TGTGCCAGCTCACCACAGGGGACGAAGGGTGAGCAGTACTTC. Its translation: CASSPQGTKGEQYF.

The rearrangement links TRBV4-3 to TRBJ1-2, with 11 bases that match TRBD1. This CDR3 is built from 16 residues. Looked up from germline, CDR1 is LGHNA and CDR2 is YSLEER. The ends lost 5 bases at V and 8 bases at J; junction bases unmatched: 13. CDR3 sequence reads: CASSYGYQDRGRGYTF. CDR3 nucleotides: TGCGCCAGCAGCTACGGTTATCAGGACAGGGGGCGCGGCTACACCTTC.

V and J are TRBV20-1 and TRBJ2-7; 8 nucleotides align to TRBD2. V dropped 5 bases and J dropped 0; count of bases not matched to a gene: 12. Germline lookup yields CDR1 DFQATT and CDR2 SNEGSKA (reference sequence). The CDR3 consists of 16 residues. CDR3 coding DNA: TGCAGTGCTCGACCCCGACTAGCGTTGAGCTCCTACGAGCAGTACTTC. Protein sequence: CSARPRLALSSYEQYF.

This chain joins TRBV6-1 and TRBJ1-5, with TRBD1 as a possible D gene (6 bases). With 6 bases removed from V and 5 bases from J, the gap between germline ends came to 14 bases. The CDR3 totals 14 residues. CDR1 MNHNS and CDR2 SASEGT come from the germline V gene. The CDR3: CASSINRDHQPQHF. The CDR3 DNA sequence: TGTGCCAGCAGCATCAACAGGGACCATCAGCCCCAGCATTTT.

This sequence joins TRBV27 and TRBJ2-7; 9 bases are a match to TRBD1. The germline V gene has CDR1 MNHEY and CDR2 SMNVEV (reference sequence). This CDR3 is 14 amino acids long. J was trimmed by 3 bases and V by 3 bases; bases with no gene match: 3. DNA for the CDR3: TGTGCCAGCAGTTTTAGGGGACAGGGCTACGAGCAGTACTTC. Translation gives CASSFRGQGYEQYF.

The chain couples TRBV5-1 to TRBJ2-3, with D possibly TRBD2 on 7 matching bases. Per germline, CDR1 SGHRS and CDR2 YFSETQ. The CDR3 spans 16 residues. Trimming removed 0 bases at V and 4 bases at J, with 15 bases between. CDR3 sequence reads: CASSLEAGEGPDTQYF. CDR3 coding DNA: TGCGCCAGCAGCTTGGAGGCAGGGGAGGGGCCAGATACGCAGTATTTT.